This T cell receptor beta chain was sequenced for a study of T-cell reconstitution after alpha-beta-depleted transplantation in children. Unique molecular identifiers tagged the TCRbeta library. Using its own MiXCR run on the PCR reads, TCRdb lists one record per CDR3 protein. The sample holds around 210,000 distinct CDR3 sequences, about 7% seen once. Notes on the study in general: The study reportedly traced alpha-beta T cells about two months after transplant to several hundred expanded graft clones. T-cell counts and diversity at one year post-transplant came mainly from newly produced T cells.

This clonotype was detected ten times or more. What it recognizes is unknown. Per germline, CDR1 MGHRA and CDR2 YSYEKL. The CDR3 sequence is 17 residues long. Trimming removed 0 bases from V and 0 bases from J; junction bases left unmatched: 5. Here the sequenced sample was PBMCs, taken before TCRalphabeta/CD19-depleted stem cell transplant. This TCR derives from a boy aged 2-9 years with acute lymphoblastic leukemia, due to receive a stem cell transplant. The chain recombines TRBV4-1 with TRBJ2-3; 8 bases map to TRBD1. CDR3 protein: CASSQDGQGRSTDTQYF. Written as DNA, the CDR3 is TGCGCCAGCAGCCAAGATGGACAGGGTAGGAGCACAGATACGCAGTATTTT.